The T cell receptor beta chain described here comes from a study of T cells in Graves' hyperthyroidism and ophthalmopathy. About the research overall: Peripheral blood was secured at the point of initial diagnosis, before any treatment.

There are a few counts of this clonotype. Its antigen is not known. TCR beta CDR3 regions were amplified from RNA transcripts. HTBI primers drove first-round RT-PCR of the TCR CDR3. In TCRdb, the multiplex PCR reads were re-called with MiXCR into one record per CDR3 protein. Of 600,000 to 750,000 distinct CDR3 sequences detected, 17% appear once; the ten largest clones hold about 16%. Exclusion criteria comprised uncontrolled infection, other autoimmune disease, pregnancy or lactation. An approximately 10 ml volume of fresh peripheral blood provided the PBMCs. The CDR3 covers 13 residues. Germline lookup yields CDR1 DFQATT and CDR2 SNEGSKA (reference sequence). Deletions cut 6 bases from V and 5 bases from J, with 16 bases between. Study-wide findings and caveats: It was a median roughly 6.5 months before onset that the model predicted ophthalmopathy.

V is TRBV20-1 and J is TRBJ1-1; unclear D gene. This sequence was found in a man in his fifties or sixties with Graves' hyperthyroidism. Sequencing used blood. This CDR3 reads CSAQAWVGTEAFF. CDR3 coding DNA: TGCAGTGCGCAGGCCTGGGTCGGTACTGAAGCTTTCTTT.